The rows below give T cell receptor beta chains drawn from one sample of a study of T cells after yellow fever vaccination. Using its own MiXCR run on the 5' RACE reads, TCRdb lists one record per CDR3 protein. The table lists 620,000 or so distinct CDR3 sequences, around a sixth of them singletons. The sequences come from PBMCs, collected 5 to 6 days after the first yellow fever vaccination. The receptors come from a man aged 18 to 35 who received the YFV17D yellow fever vaccine. Each CDR3 is given with its conserved first and last residue. Fields, in order: J gene, clone size, CDR3 length, D gene, V gene, CDR3 DNA, CDR3 protein. D genes are given only for firm matches. Some rows mark clone size as missing; the rest say once, few, many or name a class of expanded clone.

TRBJ2-3 | - | 15 | - | TRBV6-2/TRBV6-3 | TGTGCCAGCAGTCCCCTCAGGGTCTCCGGTGATACGCAGTATTTT | CASSPLRVSGDTQYF
TRBJ2-7 | few | 14 | - | TRBV7-2 | TGTGCCAGCAGCACCCAAAACGGGGGCTACGAGCAGTACTTC | CASSTQNGGYEQYF
TRBJ2-1 | - | 16 | TRBD2 | TRBV20-1 | TGCAGTGCTAGAGATCTTCAGCGGGGGACCTACAATGAGCAGTTCTTC | CSARDLQRGTYNEQFF
TRBJ1-4 | - | 11 | - | TRBV25-1 | TGTGCGATCGGTTTAGGAGAAAAACTGTTTTTT | CAIGLGEKLFF
TRBJ2-1 | few | 13 | TRBD2 | TRBV5-1 | TGCGCCAGCAGCTTGAGCGGGGGTGGTGAGCAGTTCTTC | CASSLSGGGEQFF
TRBJ1-2 | few | 16 | - | TRBV18 | TGTGCCAGCTCACAAACCGGGACGGTGGATGGCTATGGCTACACCTTC | CASSQTGTVDGYGYTF
TRBJ2-2 | - | 12 | - | TRBV18 | TGCGCCAGCAGTCGTTTGGCCGGGGAGCTGTTTTTT | CASSRLAGELFF
TRBJ1-1 | few | 12 | - | TRBV20-1 | TGCAGTGCGAAAAGCGGTCCCTCGTTAGCTTTCTTT | CSAKSGPSLAFF
TRBJ2-3 | - | 14 | TRBD1 | TRBV28 | TGTGCCAGCAGTGCGCCGACAGGGTCCGATACGCAGTATTTT | CASSAPTGSDTQYF
TRBJ2-6 | - | 17 | TRBD1 | TRBV4-3 | TGCGCCAGCAGCCAGGCTACAGGGGGCATTGGGGCCAACGTCCTGACTTTC | CASSQATGGIGANVLTF
TRBJ2-3 | - | 14 | - | TRBV7-3 | TGTGCCAGCAGCTTAAACGGACAGACAGATACGCAGTATTTT | CASSLNGQTDTQYF
TRBJ1-1 | - | 11 | - | TRBV20-1 | TGCAGGGGGGAGGATAACACTGAAGCTTTCTTT | CRGEDNTEAFF
TRBJ2-2 | - | 13 | - | TRBV3-1 | TGTGCCAGCAGCCAGATAAACCCCGGGGAGCTGTTTTTT | CASSQINPGELFF
TRBJ1-1 | - | 15 | - | TRBV25-1 | TGTGCCAGCAGTGAGCAAAGGGGGGTTGGGACTGAAGCTTTCTTT | CASSEQRGVGTEAFF
TRBJ2-1 | - | 19 | - | TRBV4-3 | TGCGCCAGCAGCCAAGATTCGGGACGGGAAACCGCTTTCTACGGAGAGCAGTTCTTC | CASSQDSGRETAFYGEQFF
TRBJ1-2 | - | 12 | - | TRBV6-6 | TGTGCCAGCAGTTATGGGGAGGAGGGCTACACCTTC | CASSYGEEGYTF
TRBJ2-3 | few | 13 | TRBD1 | TRBV18 | TGTGCCAGCCAGACAGGGGGGACAGATACGCAGTATTTT | CASQTGGTDTQYF
TRBJ2-1 | few | 18 | TRBD1 | TRBV20-1 | TGCAGTGCTAGAGAGGTCACCGGACAGGGGGCTTCCTACAATGAGCAGTTCTTC | CSAREVTGQGASYNEQFF
TRBJ2-1 | - | 15 | TRBD2 | TRBV6-2/TRBV6-3 | TGTGCCAGCAGTTTCCGAGCGGGGGGGCGTAATGAGCAGTTCTTC | CASSFRAGGRNEQFF
TRBJ2-7 | few | 15 | - | TRBV24-1 | TGTGCCACCAGTGATTCCACAGGGAGGTCCTACGAGCAGTACTTC | CATSDSTGRSYEQYF
TRBJ2-1 | - | 17 | TRBD2 | TRBV12-3/TRBV12-4 | TGTGCCAGCAGTTTACCGGGGGAGGGGAGCTCCTACAATGAGCAGTTCTTC | CASSLPGEGSSYNEQFF
TRBJ1-2 | - | 15 | - | TRBV30 | TGTGCCTGGAGTGTAGATCTACAAACTAACTATGGCTACACCTTC | CAWSVDLQTNYGYTF
TRBJ2-2 | - | 17 | TRBD2 | TRBV9 | TGTGCCAGCAGCGCCTCTAGCGGGGGGGCTTTCCCCGGGGAGCTGTTTTTT | CASSASSGGAFPGELFF
TRBJ1-2 | once | 13 | - | TRBV5-1 | TGCGCCAGCAGCTTGGCGGGCGAAAATGGCTACACCTTC | CASSLAGENGYTF
TRBJ2-3 | - | 14 | TRBD1 | TRBV5-1 | TGCGCCAGCAACACAGGGGGCGGCACAGATACGCAGTATTTT | CASNTGGGTDTQYF
TRBJ2-1 | few | 15 | TRBD2 | TRBV27 | TGTGCCAGCAGCCTGCGGGAGAGCTCCTACAATGAGCAGTTCTTC | CASSLRESSYNEQFF
TRBJ1-3 | - | 13 | - | TRBV20-1 | TGCAGTGCTAGAGGACAGTCTGGAAACACCATATATTTT | CSARGQSGNTIYF
TRBJ2-3 | few | 14 | - | TRBV10-3 | TGTGCCACCAGACTAGATCAGGGCACAGATACGCAGTATTTT | CATRLDQGTDTQYF
TRBJ2-1 | few | 15 | TRBD2 | TRBV3-1 | TGTGCCAGCAGCCATGGTAGCGGGGCTCTAAATGAGCAGTTCTTC | CASSHGSGALNEQFF
TRBJ2-7 | - | 12 | - | TRBV7-8 | TGTGCCAGCAACTTAGGTCGTATCGAGCAGTACTTC | CASNLGRIEQYF
TRBJ2-7 | few | 16 | - | TRBV6-5 | TGTGCCAGCAGTTACTCTTTGCAGGGGAAAGTCTACGAGCAGTACTTC | CASSYSLQGKVYEQYF
TRBJ2-3 | few | 15 | TRBD2 | TRBV6-4 | TGTGCCAGCAGTGAGACTAGCGGGGACGAAGATACGCAGTATTTT | CASSETSGDEDTQYF
TRBJ1-1 | - | 18 | - | TRBV9 | TGTGCCAGCAGCGTAGCGGGGGGAGGGGGGCTCAGTTTCACTGAAGCTTTCTTT | CASSVAGGGGLSFTEAFF
TRBJ2-1 | once | 15 | TRBD2 | TRBV4-1 | TGCGCCAGCAGCAGAGCGGGGGTTTCCTACAATGAGCAGTTCTTC | CASSRAGVSYNEQFF
TRBJ1-5 | - | 13 | - | TRBV6-1 | TGTGCCAGCAGTGAAGCTCCTTTACGACCCCAGCATTTT | CASSEAPLRPQHF
TRBJ1-1 | - | 15 | - | TRBV11-2 | TGTGCCAGCATCCTTACGGTCGACTTGGGGACTGAAGCTTTCTTT | CASILTVDLGTEAFF
TRBJ2-1 | - | 11 | - | TRBV7-2 | TGTGCCAGCAGCCGGTTTTATGAGCAGTTCTTC | CASSRFYEQFF
TRBJ2-3 | few | 16 | TRBD2 | TRBV27 | TGTGCCAGCAGCGATCCGGGACTAGCGGCCACAGATACGCAGTATTTT | CASSDPGLAATDTQYF
TRBJ2-5 | - | 16 | - | TRBV3-1 | TGTGCCAGCAGCCAAGATATTGCTCCAGTAGGAGAGACCCAGTACTTC | CASSQDIAPVGETQYF
TRBJ2-1 | - | 14 | - | TRBV6-2/TRBV6-3 | TGTGCCAGCAGTCCGACCGGGGTATACAATGAGCAGTTCTTC | CASSPTGVYNEQFF
TRBJ1-5 | - | 13 | - | TRBV4-3 | TGCGCCAGCAGCCAAGATGGGTCAGCCGCCCTGCATTTT | CASSQDGSAALHF
TRBJ1-1 | many | 13 | - | TRBV4-2 | TGTGCCAGCAGCCGAGGCCAGAACACTGAAGCTTTCTTT | CASSRGQNTEAFF
TRBJ2-3 | few | 14 | TRBD1 | TRBV7-6 | TGTGCCAGCAGCTCCACGGACAGGGCCGATACGCAGTATTTT | CASSSTDRADTQYF
TRBJ1-3 | - | 13 | - | TRBV7-9 | TGTGCCAGCAGCCCCCGAGGAGGAAACACCATATATTTT | CASSPRGGNTIYF
TRBJ2-3 | - | 16 | - | TRBV6-5 | TGTGCCAGCAGTTACTCCGCCCGAGGGAACACAGATACGCAGTATTTT | CASSYSARGNTDTQYF
TRBJ2-1 | - | 16 | TRBD1 | TRBV19 | TGTGCCAGTATCTACCGGGACAGCCTCCTCTCCAATGAGCAGTTCTTC | CASIYRDSLLSNEQFF
TRBJ2-7 | - | 16 | TRBD2 | TRBV6-1 | TGTGCCAGCGCCTCCCTGGTTGGAGCGGGGACTTACGAGCAGTACTTC | CASASLVGAGTYEQYF
TRBJ2-1 | - | 17 | TRBD2 | TRBV11-2 | TGTGCCAGCAGCCTGGGACTAGCGGGGGGCAGGGACGATGAGCAGTTCTTC | CASSLGLAGGRDDEQFF
TRBJ1-5 | few | 15 | - | TRBV7-2 | TGTGCCAGCAGCTTTACGGACGGAGCCGGTCAGCCCCAGCATTTT | CASSFTDGAGQPQHF